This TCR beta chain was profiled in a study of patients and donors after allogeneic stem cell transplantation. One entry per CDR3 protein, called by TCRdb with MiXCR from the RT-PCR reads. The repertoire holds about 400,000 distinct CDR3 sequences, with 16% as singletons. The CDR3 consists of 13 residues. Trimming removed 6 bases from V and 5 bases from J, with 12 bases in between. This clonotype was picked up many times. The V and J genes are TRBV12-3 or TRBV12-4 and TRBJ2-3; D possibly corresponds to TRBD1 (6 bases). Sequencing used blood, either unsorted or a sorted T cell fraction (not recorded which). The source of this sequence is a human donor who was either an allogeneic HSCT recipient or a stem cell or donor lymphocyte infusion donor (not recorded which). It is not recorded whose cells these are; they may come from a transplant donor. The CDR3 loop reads CASRGTRGDTQYF. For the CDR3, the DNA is TGTGCCAGCAGAGGGACACGCGGAGATACGCAGTATTTT.